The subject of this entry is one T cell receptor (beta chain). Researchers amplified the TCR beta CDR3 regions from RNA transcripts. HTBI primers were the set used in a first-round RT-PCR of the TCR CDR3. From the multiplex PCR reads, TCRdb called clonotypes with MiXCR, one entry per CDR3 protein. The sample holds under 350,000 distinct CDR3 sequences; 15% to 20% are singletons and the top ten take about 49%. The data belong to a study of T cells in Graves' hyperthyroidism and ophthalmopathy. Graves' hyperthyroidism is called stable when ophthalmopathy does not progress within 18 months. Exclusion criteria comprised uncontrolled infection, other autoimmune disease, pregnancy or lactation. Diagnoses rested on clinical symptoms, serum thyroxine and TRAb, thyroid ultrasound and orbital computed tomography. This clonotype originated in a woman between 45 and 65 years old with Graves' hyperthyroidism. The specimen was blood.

The DNA for the CDR3 is TGTGCCAGCAGCCCCACGGGGTGGAGGGAGACCCAGTACTTC. It specifies CASSPTGWRETQYF. The genes are TRBV3-1 and TRBJ2-5; D may be TRBD2 (5 bases). The germline V gene encodes CDR1 LGHDT and CDR2 YNNKEL (reference sequence). Trimming pared 4 bases from V and 5 bases from J, leaving 14 bases between. The CDR3 spans 14 residues.